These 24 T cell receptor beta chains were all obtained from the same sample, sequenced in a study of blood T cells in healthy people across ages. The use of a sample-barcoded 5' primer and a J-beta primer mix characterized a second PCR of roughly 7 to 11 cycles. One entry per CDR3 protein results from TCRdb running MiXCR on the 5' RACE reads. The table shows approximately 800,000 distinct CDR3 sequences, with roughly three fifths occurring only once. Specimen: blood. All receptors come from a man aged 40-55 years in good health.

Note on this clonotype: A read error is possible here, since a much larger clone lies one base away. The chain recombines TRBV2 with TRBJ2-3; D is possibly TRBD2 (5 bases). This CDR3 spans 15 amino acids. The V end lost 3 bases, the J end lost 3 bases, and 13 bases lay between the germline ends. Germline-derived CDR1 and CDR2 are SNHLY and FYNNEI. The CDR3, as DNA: TGTGCCAGCAGTGATTTGGGAGAGACTACAGATACGCAGTATTTT. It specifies CASSDLGETTDTQYF.

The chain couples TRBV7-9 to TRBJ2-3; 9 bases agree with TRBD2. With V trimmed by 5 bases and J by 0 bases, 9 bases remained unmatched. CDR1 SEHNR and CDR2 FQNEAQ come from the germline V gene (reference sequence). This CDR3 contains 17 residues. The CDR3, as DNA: TGTGCCAGCAGCGGGCGTAGCGGGAGTTTTAGCACAGATACGCAGTATTTT. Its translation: CASSGRSGSFSTDTQYF.

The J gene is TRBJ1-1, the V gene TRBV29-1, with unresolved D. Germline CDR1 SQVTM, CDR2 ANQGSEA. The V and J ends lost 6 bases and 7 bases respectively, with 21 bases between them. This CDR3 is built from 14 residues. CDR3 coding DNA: TGCAGCGTCCCTACCGGACCCTTAGCGGGTGAAGCTTTCTTT. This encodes CSVPTGPLAGEAFF.

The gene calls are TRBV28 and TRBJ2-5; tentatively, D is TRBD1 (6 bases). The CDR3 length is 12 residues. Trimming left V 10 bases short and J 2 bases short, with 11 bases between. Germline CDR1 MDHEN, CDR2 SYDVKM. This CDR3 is CAIQGQQETQYF. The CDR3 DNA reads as TGTGCCATTCAGGGGCAACAAGAGACCCAGTACTTC.

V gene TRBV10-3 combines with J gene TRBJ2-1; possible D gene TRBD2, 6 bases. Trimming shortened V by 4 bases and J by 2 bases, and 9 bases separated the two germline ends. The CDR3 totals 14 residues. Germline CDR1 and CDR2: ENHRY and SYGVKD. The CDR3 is CAISVGGPYNEQFF. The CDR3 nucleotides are TGTGCCATCAGTGTGGGGGGTCCCTACAATGAGCAGTTCTTC.

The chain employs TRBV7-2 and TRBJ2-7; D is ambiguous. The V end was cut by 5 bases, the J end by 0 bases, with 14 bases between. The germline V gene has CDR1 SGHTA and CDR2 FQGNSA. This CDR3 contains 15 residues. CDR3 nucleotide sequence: TGTGCCAGCAGCCCGAGTAGTCATAGCTCCTACGAGCAGTACTTC. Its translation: CASSPSSHSSYEQYF. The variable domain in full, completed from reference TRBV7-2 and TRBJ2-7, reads GAGVSQSPSNKVTEKGKDVELRCDPISGHTALYWYRQSLGQGLEFLIYFQGNSAPDKSGLPSDRFSAERTGGSVSTLTIQRTQQEDSAVYLCASSPSSHSSYEQYFGPGTRLTVT.

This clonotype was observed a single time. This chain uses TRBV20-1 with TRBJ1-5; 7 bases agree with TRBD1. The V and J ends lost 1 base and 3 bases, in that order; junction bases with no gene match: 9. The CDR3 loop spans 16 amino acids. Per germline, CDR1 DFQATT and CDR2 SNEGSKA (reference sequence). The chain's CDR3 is CSARGRGTEPNQPQHF. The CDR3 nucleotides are TGCAGTGCTAGAGGGAGGGGGACAGAACCCAATCAGCCCCAGCATTTT.

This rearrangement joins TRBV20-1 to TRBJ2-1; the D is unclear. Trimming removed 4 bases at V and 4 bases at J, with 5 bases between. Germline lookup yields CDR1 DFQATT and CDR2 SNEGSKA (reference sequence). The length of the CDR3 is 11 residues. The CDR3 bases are TGCAGTGCTATAGGATACAATGAGCAGTTCTTC. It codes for CSAIGYNEQFF.

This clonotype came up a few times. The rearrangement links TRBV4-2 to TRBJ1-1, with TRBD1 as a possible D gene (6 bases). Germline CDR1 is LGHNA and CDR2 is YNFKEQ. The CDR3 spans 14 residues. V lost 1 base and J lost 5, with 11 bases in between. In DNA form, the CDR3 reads TGTGCCAGCAGCCAAGCTTACAGGGTAACTGAAGCTTTCTTT. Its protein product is CASSQAYRVTEAFF.

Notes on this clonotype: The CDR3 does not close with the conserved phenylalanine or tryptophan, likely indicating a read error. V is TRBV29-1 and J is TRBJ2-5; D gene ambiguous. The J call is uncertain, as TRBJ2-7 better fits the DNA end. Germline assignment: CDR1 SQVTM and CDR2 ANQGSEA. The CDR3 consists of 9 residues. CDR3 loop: CSVDSEQYI. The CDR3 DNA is TGCAGCGTTGACTCCGAGCAGTACATC.

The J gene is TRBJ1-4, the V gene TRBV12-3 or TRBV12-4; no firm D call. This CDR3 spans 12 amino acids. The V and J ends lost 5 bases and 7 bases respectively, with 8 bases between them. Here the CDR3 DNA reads TGTGCCAGCAGTCAGACCCGTGAAAAACTGTTTTTT. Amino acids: CASSQTREKLFF.

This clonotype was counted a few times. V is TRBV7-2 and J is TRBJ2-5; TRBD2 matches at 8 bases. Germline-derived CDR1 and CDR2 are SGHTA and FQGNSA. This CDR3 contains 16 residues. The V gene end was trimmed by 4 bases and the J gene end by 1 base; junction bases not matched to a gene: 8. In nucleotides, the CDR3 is TGTGCCAGCAGCTCCTTAGCGGGACCCTCCCAAGAGACCCAGTACTTC. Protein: CASSSLAGPSQETQYF. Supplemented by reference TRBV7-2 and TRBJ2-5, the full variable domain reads GAGVSQSPSNKVTEKGKDVELRCDPISGHTALYWYRQSLGQGLEFLIYFQGNSAPDKSGLPSDRFSAERTGGSVSTLTIQRTQQEDSAVYLCASSSLAGPSQETQYFGPGTRLLVL.

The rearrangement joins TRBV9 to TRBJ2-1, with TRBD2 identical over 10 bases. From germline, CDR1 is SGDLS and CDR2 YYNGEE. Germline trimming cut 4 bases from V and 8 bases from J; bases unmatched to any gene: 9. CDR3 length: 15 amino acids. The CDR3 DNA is TGTGCCAGCAGCCCCCCGGGACTAGCGAGTGATGAGCAGTTCTTC. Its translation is CASSPPGLASDEQFF.

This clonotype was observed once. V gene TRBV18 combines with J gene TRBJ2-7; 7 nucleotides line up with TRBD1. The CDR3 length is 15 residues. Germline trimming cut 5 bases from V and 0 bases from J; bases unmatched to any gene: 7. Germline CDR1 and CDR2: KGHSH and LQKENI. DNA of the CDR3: TGTGCCAGCTCAACCGACAGGGAAGGCTCCTACGAGCAGTACTTC. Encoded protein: CASSTDREGSYEQYF.

DNA of the CDR3: TGTGCCAGCAGTCCAACGAGGGATGAGCAGTTCTTC. The encoded protein is CASSPTRDEQFF. The chain employs TRBV12-3 or TRBV12-4 and TRBJ2-1, with a tentative D call TRBD2 (5 bases). The CDR3 is 12 amino acids. Trimming took off 5 bases at V and 8 bases at J, with 10 bases between the two ends.

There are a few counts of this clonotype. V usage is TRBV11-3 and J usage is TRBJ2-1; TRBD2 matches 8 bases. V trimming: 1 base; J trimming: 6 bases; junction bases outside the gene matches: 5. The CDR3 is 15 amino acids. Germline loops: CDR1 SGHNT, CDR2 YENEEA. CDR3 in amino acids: CASSLVAGSSNEQFF. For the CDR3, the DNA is TGTGCCAGCAGCTTAGTAGCGGGAAGTAGCAATGAGCAGTTCTTC.

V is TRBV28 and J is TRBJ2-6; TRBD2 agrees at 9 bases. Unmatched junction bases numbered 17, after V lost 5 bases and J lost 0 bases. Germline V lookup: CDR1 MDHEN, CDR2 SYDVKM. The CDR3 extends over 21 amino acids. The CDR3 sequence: CASSGSGRHRYRSSGANVLTF. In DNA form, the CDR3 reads TGTGCCAGCAGTGGGAGCGGGAGGCACCGTTACCGAAGCTCTGGGGCCAACGTCCTGACTTTC.

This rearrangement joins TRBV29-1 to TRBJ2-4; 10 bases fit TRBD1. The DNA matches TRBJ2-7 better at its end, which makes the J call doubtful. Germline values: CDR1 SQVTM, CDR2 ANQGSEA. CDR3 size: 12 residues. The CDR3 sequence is CSVGDRGGEQYF. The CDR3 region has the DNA TGCAGCGTTGGGGACAGGGGAGGCGAGCAGTACTTC.

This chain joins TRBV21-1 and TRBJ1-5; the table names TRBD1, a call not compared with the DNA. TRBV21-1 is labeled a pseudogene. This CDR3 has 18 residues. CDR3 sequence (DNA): TGTGCCAGCACCACAGGACAGGGACAGCCGGTTAGCAATCAGCCCCAGCATTTT. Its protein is CASTTGQGQPVSNQPQHF.

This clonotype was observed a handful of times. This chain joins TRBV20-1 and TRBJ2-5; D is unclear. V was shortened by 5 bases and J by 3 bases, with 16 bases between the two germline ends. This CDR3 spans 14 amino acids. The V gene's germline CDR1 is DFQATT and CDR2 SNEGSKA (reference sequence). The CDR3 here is CSASGLFSEETQYF. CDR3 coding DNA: TGCAGTGCTTCCGGGCTCTTCTCGGAAGAGACCCAGTACTTC.

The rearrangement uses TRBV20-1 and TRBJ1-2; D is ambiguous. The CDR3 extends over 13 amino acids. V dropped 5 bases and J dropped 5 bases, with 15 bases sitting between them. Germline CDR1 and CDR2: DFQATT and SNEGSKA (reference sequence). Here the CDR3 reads CSAVRESLYGYTF. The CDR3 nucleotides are TGCAGTGCTGTCCGGGAAAGTTTATATGGCTACACCTTC.

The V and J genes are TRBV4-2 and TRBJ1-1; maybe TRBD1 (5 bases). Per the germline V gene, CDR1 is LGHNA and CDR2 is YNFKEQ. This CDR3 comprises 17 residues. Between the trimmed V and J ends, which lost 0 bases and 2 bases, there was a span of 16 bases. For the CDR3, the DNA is TGTGCCAGCAGCCAAGAGAGGGGTAGGGAGGACAACACTGAAGCTTTCTTT. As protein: CASSQERGREDNTEAFF.

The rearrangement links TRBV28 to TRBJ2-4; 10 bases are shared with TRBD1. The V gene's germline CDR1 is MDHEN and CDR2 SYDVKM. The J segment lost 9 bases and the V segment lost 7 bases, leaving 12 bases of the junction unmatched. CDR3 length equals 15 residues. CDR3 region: CASIRDRGGGGIQYF. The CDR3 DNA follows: TGTGCCAGCATCCGGGACAGGGGAGGGGGTGGCATTCAGTACTTC.

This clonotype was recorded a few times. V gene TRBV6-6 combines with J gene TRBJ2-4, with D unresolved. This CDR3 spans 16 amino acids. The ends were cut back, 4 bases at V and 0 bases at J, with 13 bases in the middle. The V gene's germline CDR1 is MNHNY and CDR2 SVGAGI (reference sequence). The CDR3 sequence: CASSLGRNLAKNIQYF. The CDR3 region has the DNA TGTGCCAGCAGTTTAGGCCGGAACCTAGCCAAAAACATTCAGTACTTC.